This T cell receptor (beta chain) was captured by sequencing in a study of blood T cell repertoires in COVID-19. Study summary: Material from acute and convalescent COVID-19 was sourced from the United States, Italy and Spain. PBMCs, B-cell-depleted T cells, or T cells were the source of the cDNA or gDNA that made up the material.

Original processing methods: For nucleated cells, counts were estimated from reference gene primer amplification. Data came from immunoSEQ multiplex PCR; TCRdb stores just in-frame clones and leaves some out. The V and J calls and the clone size are those of that table, but D and trimming were determined from the DNA. This sample yields some 250,000 clones, of which over 80% are seen a single time; around 2% belongs to the top ten. Per germline, CDR1 SGHAT and CDR2 FQNNGV. The CDR3 extends over 16 amino acids. With 5 bases clipped from V and 6 bases from J, the junction kept 12 bases outside the gene matches.

The chain carries TRBV11-2 and TRBJ2-7, with 11 positions matching TRBD2. The TCR originated in a man younger than 40 who had recovered from COVID-19. Sequencing input: peripheral blood. Written as DNA, the CDR3 is TGTGCCAGCAGCCGAACGATGACTAGCGGGGTTGGCGAGCAGTACTTC. Translation: CASSRTMTSGVGEQYF.